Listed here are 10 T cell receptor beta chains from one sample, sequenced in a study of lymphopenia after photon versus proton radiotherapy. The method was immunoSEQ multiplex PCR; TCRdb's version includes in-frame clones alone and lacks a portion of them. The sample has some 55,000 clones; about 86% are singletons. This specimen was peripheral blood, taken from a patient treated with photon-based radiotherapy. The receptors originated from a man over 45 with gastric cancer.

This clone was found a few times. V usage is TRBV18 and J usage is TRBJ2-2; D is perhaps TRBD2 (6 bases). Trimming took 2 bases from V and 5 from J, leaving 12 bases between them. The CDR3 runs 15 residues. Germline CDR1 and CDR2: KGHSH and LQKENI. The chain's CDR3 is CASSPAREATGELFF. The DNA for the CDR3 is TGTGCCAGCTCACCAGCCAGGGAGGCGACCGGGGAGCTGTTTTTT.

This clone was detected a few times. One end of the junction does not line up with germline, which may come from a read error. CDR3 bases: TGTGCCAGCAGGTTGGAGGGAGCCTATGGCTACACCTTC. Translated: CASRLEGAYGYTF. This chain joins TRBV5-8 and TRBJ1-2; no clear D. The length of the CDR3 is 13 residues. CDR1 and CDR2 from the germline V gene are SGHTS and YDEGEE.

CDR3 sequence (DNA): TGTGCCAGCCAGCCAGGGACAGGGGGCCTGGACTTTTCCTACGAGCAGTACTTC. It translates to CASQPGTGGLDFSYEQYF. The rearrangement uses TRBV19 and TRBJ2-7; the match to TRBD1 covers 12 bases. Germline-derived CDR1 and CDR2 are LNHDA and SQIVND (reference sequence). Losses at the gene ends were 9 bases for V and 1 base for J; bases not matched to a gene: 16. The CDR3 is made up of 18 amino acids.

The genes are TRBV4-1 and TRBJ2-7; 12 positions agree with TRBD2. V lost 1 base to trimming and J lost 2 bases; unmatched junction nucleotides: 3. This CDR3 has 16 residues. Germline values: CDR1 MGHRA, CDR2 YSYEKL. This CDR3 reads CASSQVGLAGTYEQYF. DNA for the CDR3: TGCGCCAGCAGCCAAGTTGGACTAGCGGGAACCTACGAGCAGTACTTC.

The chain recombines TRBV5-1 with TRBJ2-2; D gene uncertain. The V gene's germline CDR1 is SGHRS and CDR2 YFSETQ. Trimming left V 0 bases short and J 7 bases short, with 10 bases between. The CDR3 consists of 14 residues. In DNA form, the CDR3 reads TGCGCCAGCAGCTTGGCCCAGGACCGCGGGGAGCTGTTTTTT. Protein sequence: CASSLAQDRGELFF.

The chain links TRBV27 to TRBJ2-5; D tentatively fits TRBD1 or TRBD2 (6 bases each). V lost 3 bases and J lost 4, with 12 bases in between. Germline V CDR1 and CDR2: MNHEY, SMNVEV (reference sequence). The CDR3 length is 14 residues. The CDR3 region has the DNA TGTGCCAGCAGTTTTGGCAGGGGAGGAGAGACCCAGTACTTC. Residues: CASSFGRGGETQYF.

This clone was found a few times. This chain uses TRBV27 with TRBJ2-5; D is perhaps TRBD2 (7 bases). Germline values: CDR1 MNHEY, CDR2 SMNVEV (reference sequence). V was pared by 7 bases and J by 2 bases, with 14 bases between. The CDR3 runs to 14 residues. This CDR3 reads CASTLRGGQETQYF. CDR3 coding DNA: TGTGCCAGCACCCTGAGGGGGGGACAAGAGACCCAGTACTTC.

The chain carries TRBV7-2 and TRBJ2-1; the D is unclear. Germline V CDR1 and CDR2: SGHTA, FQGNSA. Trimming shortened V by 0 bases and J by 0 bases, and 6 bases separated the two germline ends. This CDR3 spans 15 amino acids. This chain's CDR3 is CASSLATVSYNEQFF. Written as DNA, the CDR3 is TGTGCCAGCAGCTTAGCGACCGTCTCCTACAATGAGCAGTTCTTC.

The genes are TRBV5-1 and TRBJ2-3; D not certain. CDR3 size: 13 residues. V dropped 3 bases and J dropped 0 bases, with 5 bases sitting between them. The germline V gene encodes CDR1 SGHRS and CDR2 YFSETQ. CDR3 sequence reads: CASSWDSTDTQYF. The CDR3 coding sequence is TGCGCCAGCAGCTGGGATAGCACAGATACGCAGTATTTT.

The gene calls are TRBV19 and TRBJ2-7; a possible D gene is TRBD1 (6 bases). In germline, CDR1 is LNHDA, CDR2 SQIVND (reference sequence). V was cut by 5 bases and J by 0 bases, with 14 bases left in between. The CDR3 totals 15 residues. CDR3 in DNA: TGTGCCAGTAGTCCGGACAGCGCAAGCTCCTACGAGCAGTACTTC. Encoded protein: CASSPDSASSYEQYF.